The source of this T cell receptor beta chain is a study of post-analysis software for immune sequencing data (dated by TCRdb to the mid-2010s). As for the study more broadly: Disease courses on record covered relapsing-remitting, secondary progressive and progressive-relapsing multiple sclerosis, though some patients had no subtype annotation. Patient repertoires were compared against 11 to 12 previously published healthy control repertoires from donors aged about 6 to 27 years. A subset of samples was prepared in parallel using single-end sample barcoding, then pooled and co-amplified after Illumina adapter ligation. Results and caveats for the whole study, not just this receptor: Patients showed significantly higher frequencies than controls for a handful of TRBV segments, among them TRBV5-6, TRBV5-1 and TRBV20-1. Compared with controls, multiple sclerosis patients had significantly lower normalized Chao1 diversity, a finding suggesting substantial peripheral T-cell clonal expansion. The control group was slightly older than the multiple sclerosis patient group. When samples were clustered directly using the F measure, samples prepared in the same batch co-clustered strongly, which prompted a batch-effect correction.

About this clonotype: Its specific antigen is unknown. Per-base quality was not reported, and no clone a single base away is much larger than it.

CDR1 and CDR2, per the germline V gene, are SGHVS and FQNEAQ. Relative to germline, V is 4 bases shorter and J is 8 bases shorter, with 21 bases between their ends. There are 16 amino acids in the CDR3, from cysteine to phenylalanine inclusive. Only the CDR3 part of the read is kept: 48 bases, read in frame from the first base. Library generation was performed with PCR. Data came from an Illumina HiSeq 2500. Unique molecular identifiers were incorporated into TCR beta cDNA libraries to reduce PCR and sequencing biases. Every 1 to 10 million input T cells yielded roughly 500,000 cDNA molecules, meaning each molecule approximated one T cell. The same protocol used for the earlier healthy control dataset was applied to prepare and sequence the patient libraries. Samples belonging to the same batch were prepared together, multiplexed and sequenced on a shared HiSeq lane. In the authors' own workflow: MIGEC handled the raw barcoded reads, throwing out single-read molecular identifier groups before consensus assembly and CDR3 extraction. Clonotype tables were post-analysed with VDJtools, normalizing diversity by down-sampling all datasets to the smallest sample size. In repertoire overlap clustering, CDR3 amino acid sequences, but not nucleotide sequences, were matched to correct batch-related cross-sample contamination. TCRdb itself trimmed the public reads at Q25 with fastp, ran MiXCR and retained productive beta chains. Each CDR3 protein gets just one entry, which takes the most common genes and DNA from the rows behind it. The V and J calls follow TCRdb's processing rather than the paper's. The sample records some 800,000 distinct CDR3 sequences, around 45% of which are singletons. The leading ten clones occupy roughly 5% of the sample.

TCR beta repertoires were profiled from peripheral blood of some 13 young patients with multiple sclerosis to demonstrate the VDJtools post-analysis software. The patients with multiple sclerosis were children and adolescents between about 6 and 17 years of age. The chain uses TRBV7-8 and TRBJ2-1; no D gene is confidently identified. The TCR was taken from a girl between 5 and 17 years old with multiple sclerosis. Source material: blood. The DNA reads TGTGCCAGCAGCTCCCTACTTCCCCCGGCTGTACATGAGCAGTTCTTC. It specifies CASSSLLPPAVHEQFF.